The 22 T cell receptor beta chains below were found in one sample sequenced in a study of control samples from healthy donors and cancer patients. Libraries were prepared by immunoSEQ multiplex PCR; TCRdb keeps only in-frame clonotypes and omits some of them. The sample includes roughly 200,000 clones, about 94% of them seen just once. The sample consisted of blood. The source is a man aged 50 to 60 in good health.

The chain has TRBV3-1 (or the pseudogene TRBV3-2) and TRBJ2-5; D could derive from TRBD1 or TRBD2 (6 bases each). The CDR3 has 17 amino acids. Germline V gene sequence: CDR1 LGHDT, CDR2 YNNKEL (reference sequence). Deletions cut 1 base from V and 6 bases from J, with 21 bases between. CDR3 sequence reads: CASSQGRGSRGMKTQYF. DNA for the CDR3: TGTGCCAGCAGCCAAGGGAGGGGGTCGCGGGGAATGAAGACCCAGTACTTC.

J is TRBJ2-5 and V is TRBV5-1, with 13 bases that match TRBD2. The germline V gene has CDR1 SGHRS and CDR2 YFSETQ. The CDR3 extends over 16 amino acids. V was pared by 4 bases and J by 5 bases, with 8 bases of the junction left unmatched. CDR3 bases: TGCGCCAGCAGCCTACTAGCGGGGGGGCCGGAGGAGACCCAGTACTTC. This translates into CASSLLAGGPEETQYF. Complete variable domain (other parts from reference TRBV5-1 and TRBJ2-5): KAGVTQTPRYLIKTRGQQVTLSCSPISGHRSVSWYQQTPGQGLQFLFEYFSETQRNKGNFPGRFSGRQFSNSRSEMNVSTLELGDSALYLCASSLLAGGPEETQYFGPGTRLLVL.

The CDR3 nucleotides read TGTGCCAGCAGCCAAACGCTGGGGGCAAGCACAGATACGCAGTATTTT. Its protein product is CASSQTLGASTDTQYF. The chain recombines TRBV3-1 (or the pseudogene TRBV3-2) with TRBJ2-3, with TRBD1 as a possible D gene (6 bases). CDR1 is LGHDT, CDR2 YNNKEL, per germline (reference sequence). The CDR3 spans 16 residues. The V and J ends lost 2 bases and 0 bases respectively, with 12 bases between them.

This rearrangement joins TRBV2 to TRBJ1-1; the D is unclear. Per the germline V gene, CDR1 is SNHLY and CDR2 is FYNNEI. V was cut by 3 bases and J by 3 bases, with 5 bases left in between. The CDR3 spans 12 residues. The CDR3 coding sequence is TGTGCCAGCAGTGATATGTACACTGAAGCTTTCTTT. It is translated as CASSDMYTEAFF.

The chain links TRBV7-3 to TRBJ2-7; TRBD1 is a possible D gene (6 bases). Germline CDR1 SGHTA, CDR2 FQGTGA. V dropped 3 bases and J dropped 4 bases, with 13 bases sitting between them. The CDR3 loop spans 14 amino acids. CDR3 protein: CASSFQGIGYEQYF. The CDR3 nucleotides are TGTGCCAGCAGCTTCCAGGGGATCGGGTACGAGCAGTACTTC. The full variable domain, with the rest looked up from reference TRBV7-3 and TRBJ2-7, is GAGVSQTPSNKVTEKGKYVELRCDPISGHTALYWYRQSLGQGPEFLIYFQGTGAADDSGLPNDRFFAVRPEGSVSTLKIQRTERGDSAVYLCASSFQGIGYEQYFGPGTRLTVT.

V usage is TRBV6-5 and J usage is TRBJ1-2, with D perhaps TRBD1 (5 bases). V lost 6 bases to trimming and J lost 8 bases, with 16 bases between them. The CDR3 consists of 13 residues. Germline assignment: CDR1 MNHEY and CDR2 SVGAGI. CDR3 amino acids: CASRDSVKGGYTF. CDR3 sequence (DNA): TGTGCCAGCAGAGACAGCGTAAAGGGAGGCTACACCTTC.

This chain uses TRBV28 with TRBJ1-1; 9 positions agree with TRBD1. Per germline, CDR1 MDHEN and CDR2 SYDVKM. CDR3 length equals 13 residues. J lost 4 bases, V lost 10 bases, and 7 bases had no gene match. CDR3 sequence (DNA): TGTGCCACCCGGGACAGGGTTTCCACTGAAGCTTTCTTT. Its protein product is CATRDRVSTEAFF.

The chain carries TRBV18 and TRBJ1-1; 9 bases agree with TRBD1. Unmatched junction bases numbered 7, after V lost 6 bases and J lost 5 bases. In germline, CDR1 is KGHSH, CDR2 LQKENI. The CDR3 covers 14 residues. CDR3 protein: CASSRDRVLTEAFF. The DNA of the CDR3 is TGTGCCAGCTCGCGGGACAGGGTTTTGACTGAAGCTTTCTTT.

The rearrangement links TRBV14 to TRBJ1-2; 9 nucleotides agree with TRBD1. The germline V gene has CDR1 SGHDN and CDR2 FVKESK. J was trimmed by 8 bases and V by 3 bases; bases with no gene match: 4. This CDR3 region has 13 residues. Written as DNA, the CDR3 is TGTGCCAGCAGCCACTGGACAGGGGACGGCTACACCTTC. Residues: CASSHWTGDGYTF.

The chain has TRBV4-1 and TRBJ2-5; 10 bases agree with TRBD1. V lost 4 bases and J lost 1; bases outside the gene matches: 3. The CDR3 loop spans 15 amino acids. CDR1 MGHRA and CDR2 YSYEKL come from the germline V gene. The CDR3 bases are TGCGCCAGCAGCCCCCGGGACAGGGGCCAAGAGACCCAGTACTTC. Translation gives CASSPRDRGQETQYF.

The chain uses TRBV11-1 and TRBJ2-1; D remains ambiguous. Trimming cost V 3 bases and J 5 bases, with 8 bases left between them. From germline, CDR1 is SGHAT and CDR2 FQDESV (reference sequence). The CDR3 has 13 residues. The DNA for the CDR3 is TGTGCCAGCAGCTTGGGGAACAACAATGAGCAGTTCTTC. As protein: CASSLGNNNEQFF.

V gene TRBV7-2 combines with J gene TRBJ2-5; D might be TRBD1 or TRBD2, each matching 6 bases. Germline CDR1 reads SGHTA; CDR2 reads FQGNSA. Trimming left V 1 base short and J 6 bases short, with 15 bases between. The CDR3 totals 15 residues. CDR3 residues: CASSLEGGRGKTQYF. The CDR3 DNA follows: TGTGCCAGCAGCTTAGAGGGGGGACGGGGGAAGACCCAGTACTTC.

The CDR3 here is CASSLSRQGSNSPLHF. CDR3 DNA: TGTGCCAGCAGTTTATCCCGACAGGGGAGCAATTCACCCCTCCACTTT. The chain recombines TRBV28 with TRBJ1-6; 8 nucleotides line up with TRBD1. Germline V gives CDR1 MDHEN, CDR2 SYDVKM. V was clipped by 1 base and J by 7 bases; unmatched bases: 6. This CDR3 spans 16 amino acids.

The chain employs TRBV5-1 and TRBJ1-2; D is possibly TRBD1 (6 bases). V lost 5 bases, J lost 5 bases, and 19 bases lay in between. CDR1 and CDR2 (germline): SGHRS, YFSETQ. The CDR3 spans 15 residues. CDR3 nucleotides: TGCGCCAGCAGGGTGACCCCGGGGGCCGGGTATGGCTACACCTTC. It specifies CASRVTPGAGYGYTF.

The genes are TRBV5-6 and TRBJ1-5, with a weak D call TRBD1 (5 bases). V lost 2 bases and J lost 5, with 8 bases in between. The CDR3 sequence is 13 residues long. Germline lookup yields CDR1 SGHDT and CDR2 YYEEEE. CDR3 DNA: TGTGCCAGCAGCTTAGGGGAGTATCAGCCCCAGCATTTT. It is translated as CASSLGEYQPQHF.

V is TRBV5-4 and J is TRBJ2-1; D uncertain. The V end was cut by 0 bases, the J end by 6 bases, with 13 bases between. Looked up from germline, CDR1 is SGHNT and CDR2 is YYREEE (reference sequence). This CDR3 region has 15 residues. CDR3 DNA sequence: TGTGCCAGCAGCTTGGCGGTGGGCTCGGGCAATGAGCAGTTCTTC. Translating gives CASSLAVGSGNEQFF.

The rearrangement joins TRBV6-6 to TRBJ1-5; D is uncertain. V was clipped by 6 bases and J by 12 bases, with 15 bases between them. In germline, CDR1 is MNHNY, CDR2 SVGAGI (reference sequence). This CDR3 has 12 amino acids. The chain's CDR3 is CASRSLRFRQHF. The CDR3 bases are TGTGCCAGCAGATCCCTTCGGTTTCGCCAGCATTTT.

The rearrangement uses TRBV9 and TRBJ2-7; possibly TRBD1 for D (6 bases). The ends were cut back, 4 bases at V and 9 bases at J, with 11 bases in the middle. This CDR3 comprises 11 residues. CDR1 SGDLS and CDR2 YYNGEE come from the germline V gene. The CDR3 here is CASSLKGGQYF. For the CDR3, the DNA is TGTGCCAGCAGCCTCAAAGGGGGGCAGTACTTC.

In DNA form, the CDR3 reads TGTGCCAGCAGCCAGGGACAAGCCCTACTCTACGAGCAGTACGTC. This translates into CASSQGQALLYEQYV. V gene TRBV7-9 combines with J gene TRBJ2-7, with D maybe TRBD1 (6 bases). V was trimmed by 5 bases and J by 3 bases, leaving 17 bases between them. The CDR3 loop spans 15 amino acids. Germline V gene lookup returns CDR1 SEHNR and CDR2 FQNEAQ (reference sequence).

This chain uses TRBV28 with TRBJ1-4; 10 bases fit TRBD1. V lost 3 bases, J lost 11 bases, and 12 bases stayed unmatched. CDR3 length: 16 amino acids. The germline CDR1 and CDR2 sequences are MDHEN and SYDVKM. DNA for the CDR3: TGTGCCAGCAGTTTGACGGGGACAGGGGCTTTGGGGAAACTGTTTTTT. Encoded protein: CASSLTGTGALGKLFF.

The V and J genes are TRBV7-2 and TRBJ1-1, with D hard to call. Germline values: CDR1 SGHTA, CDR2 FQGNSA. V lost 1 base and J 5 bases, leaving 14 bases between the germline ends. The CDR3 length is 15 residues. The CDR3 loop reads CASSLVVGRNTEAFF. The DNA for the CDR3 is TGTGCCAGCAGCTTAGTGGTAGGGCGGAATACTGAAGCTTTCTTT.

The chain links TRBV6-6 to TRBJ2-3; a weak D match, TRBD2 (6 bases). V lost 8 bases, J lost 0 bases, and 15 bases lay in between. Looked up from germline, CDR1 is MNHNY and CDR2 is SVGAGI (reference sequence). The CDR3 contains 15 residues. CDR3 in DNA: TGTGCCAGCGGGGGGACGGTTACTAGCACAGATACGCAGTATTTT. This sequence encodes CASGGTVTSTDTQYF.